This T cell receptor (beta chain) was recovered during a study of blood T cell repertoires in COVID-19. The CDR3 length is 16 residues. Germline V lookup: CDR1 SNHLY, CDR2 FYNNEI. Trimming took 5 bases from V and 4 from J, leaving 15 bases between them. Repertoires were generated with immunoSEQ multiplex PCR, while TCRdb's copy carries only in-frame clones and drops some. The data contain over 200,000 clones, around 85% of them seen just once; the ten biggest clones take up about 3.1%. The sample holds a few counts of this clone. The sequence was obtained from a woman between 45 and 65 years old in a cohort exposed to, infected with or recovered from COVID-19 (not recorded which). The rearrangement uses TRBV2 and TRBJ1-6, with D possibly being TRBD1 (5 bases). The sample comprised PBMCs or T cells enriched from blood (not recorded which). As DNA, the CDR3 is TGTGCCAGCAGTTCCCGGGTGAAGGGGTATAATTCACCCCTCCACTTT. This codes for CASSSRVKGYNSPLHF.